Following are 13 T cell receptor beta chains from one sample sequenced in a study of vaccination effects on CD4 cells after COVID-19. For these receptors, no antigen is known. Antigen-specific CD4+ T cells expanded by the ViraFEST assay with viral peptide pools were then sequenced. A roughly ten-day culture period preceded the isolation of CD4+ T cells. By PCR, the person was confirmed to have had SARS-CoV-2 infection between March and December 2020. Method: immunoSEQ multiplex PCR; TCRdb's copy keeps in-frame clones and lacks some. The sample holds approximately 26,000 clones, 65% to 85% seen once. Sequenced here: CD4+ T cells from PBMCs cultured with HCoV-NL63 spike peptides, sampled before COVID-19 vaccination. The receptors here all came from a human donor who had a prior SARS-CoV-2 infection.

The count of this clone is one. J is TRBJ2-7 and V is TRBV5-4, with a possible D match to TRBD1 (5 bases). CDR3 length: 15 amino acids. Germline V lookup: CDR1 SGHNT, CDR2 YYREEE (reference sequence). Trimming pared 2 bases from V and 0 bases from J, leaving 12 bases between. The CDR3 bases are TGTGCCAGCAGCTTACAGGCAGGGCGCTCCTACGAGCAGTACTTC. Translation: CASSLQAGRSYEQYF.

J is TRBJ1-2 and V is TRBV19; 9 nucleotides line up with TRBD1. V trimming: 5 bases; J trimming: 2 bases; junction bases outside the gene matches: 15. The CDR3 spans 18 residues. CDR1 and CDR2 from the germline V gene are LNHDA and SQIVND (reference sequence). CDR3 in amino acids: CASSPRGGQGGTNYGYTF. The DNA for the CDR3 is TGTGCCAGTAGTCCTCGAGGGGGACAGGGAGGCACCAACTATGGCTACACCTTC.

The rearrangement joins TRBV7-8 to TRBJ1-2; D not resolved. CDR3 size: 16 residues. V was shortened by 1 base and J by 3 bases, with 15 bases between the two germline ends. The germline V gene has CDR1 SGHVS and CDR2 FQNEAQ. The CDR3 region is CASSLGPRGEDYGYTF. In nucleotides, the CDR3 is TGTGCCAGCAGCTTAGGCCCACGGGGTGAGGACTATGGCTACACCTTC.

This chain uses TRBV3-1 (or the pseudogene TRBV3-2) with TRBJ2-5, with D possibly called TRBD1 or TRBD2 (5 bases each). CDR3 length: 16 residues. The V gene lost 4 bases and the J gene lost 7 bases, with 22 bases spanning the gap. CDR1 and CDR2 (germline): LGHDT, YNNKEL (reference sequence). The DNA for the CDR3 is TGTGCCAGCAGCCCGACAATTGGGGGAAATCGTGGGACCCAGTACTTC. It encodes CASSPTIGGNRGTQYF.

The chain links TRBV4-1 to TRBJ2-5, with D maybe TRBD2 (5 bases). CDR1 and CDR2 (germline): MGHRA, YSYEKL. The V end was cut by 2 bases, the J end by 5 bases, with 9 bases between. The CDR3 extends over 13 amino acids. Here the CDR3 reads CASSQTRLETQYF. CDR3 nucleotides: TGCGCCAGCAGCCAAACTAGGTTGGAGACCCAGTACTTC.

V usage is TRBV18 and J usage is TRBJ1-5; D gene unclear. Germline CDR1 reads KGHSH; CDR2 reads LQKENI. Deletions cut 2 bases from V and 6 bases from J, with 8 bases between. CDR3 length equals 13 residues. The CDR3 DNA follows: TGTGCCAGCTCACCAGGGGATCGTCAGCCCCAGCATTTT. This translates into CASSPGDRQPQHF.

This sequence joins TRBV7-3 and TRBJ2-1; tentatively, D is TRBD1 (6 bases). Trimming pared 3 bases from V and 5 bases from J, leaving 11 bases between. This CDR3 region has 14 residues. From germline, CDR1 is SGHTA and CDR2 FQGTGA. In nucleotides, the CDR3 is TGTGCCAGCAGCTTGAGTAAGGGGGACAATGAGCAGTTCTTC. Protein product: CASSLSKGDNEQFF.

The chain carries TRBV7-2 and TRBJ2-7, with TRBD2 matching 9 bases. The V gene end was trimmed by 6 bases and the J gene end by 1 base; junction bases not matched to a gene: 7. Per the germline V gene, CDR1 is SGHTA and CDR2 is FQGNSA. The CDR3 is 15 residues long. The CDR3 DNA reads TGTGCCAGCAGAGCTTCGACTAGCGGTTCCTACGAGCAGTACTTC. Translated, it gives CASRASTSGSYEQYF.

The chain couples TRBV3-1 (or the pseudogene TRBV3-2) to TRBJ2-7, with D perhaps matching TRBD1 or TRBD2 (5 bases each). In germline, CDR1 is LGHDT, CDR2 YNNKEL (reference sequence). The CDR3 length is 14 residues. V gave up 4 bases and J gave up 2 bases, with 12 bases separating them. CDR3 bases: TGTGCCAGCAGCCGGAACAGGAGGACCTACGAGCAGTACTTC. It codes for CASSRNRRTYEQYF.

V gene TRBV6-5 combines with J gene TRBJ1-5; TRBD1 matches at 9 bases. Germline V CDR1 and CDR2: MNHEY, SVGAGI. The V and J ends lost 3 bases and 4 bases, in that order; junction bases with no gene match: 1. The CDR3 consists of 14 residues. The CDR3 sequence is CASSYDRGNQPQHF. For the CDR3, the DNA is TGTGCCAGCAGTTATGACAGGGGGAATCAGCCCCAGCATTTT.

In its sample, this clone is medium-sized. V is TRBV7-2 and J is TRBJ1-2, with D perhaps matching TRBD1 (6 bases). The CDR3 is made up of 13 amino acids. V lost 3 bases, J lost 8 bases, and 13 bases lay in between. Germline loops: CDR1 SGHTA, CDR2 FQGNSA. CDR3: CASSLDSLGGYTF. The CDR3 DNA sequence: TGTGCCAGCAGCTTGGACAGTCTCGGCGGCTACACCTTC.

This sequence joins TRBV28 and TRBJ2-1; 8 nucleotides line up with TRBD1. With V trimmed by 2 bases and J by 8 bases, 8 bases remained unmatched. CDR1 and CDR2 from the germline V gene are MDHEN and SYDVKM. This CDR3 has 15 residues. CDR3 DNA: TGTGCCAGCAGTTTAATGGACAGGGTAGGCGATGAGCAGTTCTTC. This gives the protein CASSLMDRVGDEQFF.

This chain joins TRBV7-8 and TRBJ2-1, with 8 bases that match TRBD2. In germline, CDR1 is SGHVS, CDR2 FQNEAQ. CDR3 length: 15 residues. V shed 6 bases, J shed 8 bases, and the junction held 12 bases outside the gene matches. CDR3 nucleotide sequence: TGTGCCAGCAGACCCCGGCGGGAGGTCTCCCATGAGCAGTTCTTC. This encodes CASRPRREVSHEQFF.